The 19 T cell receptor beta chains reported below all come from one sample, sequenced in a study of Ad26.COV2.S vaccination and SARS-CoV-2 variants. Treatment here: around 19 received Ad26.COV2.S at low or high dose, single or two shots; 5 received placebo; per-sample allocation not given. The investigators took samples on day 63 after the first vaccine or placebo injection. Profiled with immunoSEQ multiplex PCR; TCRdb holds only in-frame clones, not every one. The sample carries around 400,000 clones, 89% recorded once. This material consisted of peripheral blood, taken in a trial of Ad26.COV2.S vaccine versus placebo. These receptors were taken from a person aged 18-65 years who received the Ad26.COV2.S COVID-19 vaccine or a placebo.

The rearrangement links TRBV9 to TRBJ2-2, with TRBD2 identical over 15 bases. Per the germline V gene, CDR1 is SGDLS and CDR2 is YYNGEE. The CDR3 runs 19 residues. J gave up 5 bases and V 0 bases, and 8 bases lay outside the gene matches. This chain's CDR3 is CASSVGGLAGGSRTGELFF. The DNA of the CDR3 is TGTGCCAGCAGCGTAGGTGGACTAGCGGGAGGGTCGAGGACCGGGGAGCTGTTTTTT.

This chain links TRBV9 with TRBJ1-4, with D perhaps matching TRBD1 (6 bases). This CDR3 is 15 amino acids long. V lost 0 bases and J 4 bases, leaving 10 bases between the germline ends. Looked up from germline, CDR1 is SGDLS and CDR2 is YYNGEE. The CDR3 region has the DNA TGTGCCAGCAGCGTAGGCGGGGGCGGTAATGAAAAACTGTTTTTT. This translates into CASSVGGGGNEKLFF.

The table lists this clone with a few counts. The rearrangement links TRBV27 to TRBJ2-2; no reliable D call. CDR3 length equals 13 residues. V was shortened by 1 base and J by 6 bases, with 6 bases between the two germline ends. Germline values: CDR1 MNHEY, CDR2 SMNVEV (reference sequence). The CDR3 sequence: CASSLFLAGELFF. CDR3 bases: TGTGCCAGCAGTTTATTCCTAGCCGGGGAGCTGTTTTTT.

The chain couples TRBV18 to TRBJ1-1; possibly TRBD1 for D (6 bases). CDR1 and CDR2 (germline): KGHSH, LQKENI. The ends were cut back, 7 bases at V and 5 bases at J, with 20 bases in the middle. The CDR3 spans 15 residues. In nucleotides, the CDR3 is TGTGCCAGCTGCCGGGGGGACAAGGCTTATACTGAAGCTTTCTTT. Translation: CASCRGDKAYTEAFF.

This rearrangement joins TRBV2 to TRBJ2-7; D is possibly TRBD2 (5 bases). This CDR3 spans 14 amino acids. Germline V gene data show CDR1 as SNHLY and CDR2 as FYNNEI. The V end lost 1 base, the J end lost 4 bases, and 11 bases lay between the germline ends. The chain's CDR3 is CASSEGGVRYEQYF. The CDR3 nucleotides are TGTGCCAGCAGTGAAGGGGGAGTTAGGTACGAGCAGTACTTC.

The chain carries TRBV20-1 and TRBJ1-1, with D tentatively TRBD1 (6 bases). Germline V CDR1 and CDR2: DFQATT, SNEGSKA (reference sequence). The CDR3 spans 15 residues. With 3 bases removed from V and 4 bases from J, the gap between germline ends came to 18 bases. CDR3 amino acids: CSASPGRQGGTEAFF. As DNA, the CDR3 is TGCAGTGCTAGTCCCGGACGTCAAGGGGGCACTGAAGCTTTCTTT.

About this clone itself: The junction differs from germline at one of its ends, possibly a read error. This chain connects TRBV11-1 to TRBJ2-1, with D unclear. The germline CDR1 and CDR2 sequences are SGHAT and FQDESV (reference sequence). The CDR3 totals 11 residues. CDR3 bases: TGTGCCAGCAGCCCCTACGATGAGCAGTTCTTC. Translated, it gives CASSPYDEQFF.

V gene TRBV30 combines with J gene TRBJ2-1; TRBD2 might be the D (5 bases). Germline loops: CDR1 GTSNPN, CDR2 SVGIG (reference sequence). The CDR3 totals 14 residues. V lost 0 bases and J lost 5, with 11 bases in between. The DNA of the CDR3 is TGTGCCTGGAGTGTACTAGTTGGAGACAATGAGCAGTTCTTC. Its protein is CAWSVLVGDNEQFF.

The CDR3 sequence is CAIRRDREGEIYSEQYF. The DNA of the CDR3 is TGTGCCATCAGGAGGGACAGGGAGGGCGAGATATACTCCGAGCAGTACTTC. The rearrangement uses TRBV10-3 and TRBJ2-7; 9 positions match TRBD1. V gave up 6 bases and J gave up 6 bases; unmatched junction bases: 18. This CDR3 has 17 amino acids. Germline V gene lookup returns CDR1 ENHRY and CDR2 SYGVKD.

This CDR3 is CASSVDSVAGFVKYNEQFF. For the CDR3, the DNA is TGTGCCAGCAGCGTAGATAGCGTAGCGGGATTTGTTAAGTACAATGAGCAGTTCTTC. This chain connects TRBV9 to TRBJ2-1; 8 bases are a match to TRBD2. V shed 0 bases and J 4 bases; nucleotides not matched to a gene: 15. Germline CDR1 reads SGDLS; CDR2 reads YYNGEE. This CDR3 comprises 19 residues.

The chain is built from TRBV11-3 and TRBJ2-3; D unclear. The germline CDR1 and CDR2 sequences are SGHNT and YENEEA. The V end lost 5 bases, the J end lost 1 base, and 10 bases lay between the germline ends. The CDR3 sequence is 14 residues long. CDR3 sequence reads: CASSPARRTDTQYF. The CDR3 DNA sequence: TGTGCCAGCAGCCCAGCTAGGCGCACAGATACGCAGTATTTT.

This chain connects TRBV4-2 to TRBJ1-4; D is perhaps TRBD1 (5 bases). The V end was cut by 0 bases, the J end by 2 bases, with 16 bases between. CDR1 and CDR2 (germline): LGHNA, YNFKEQ. This CDR3 comprises 18 residues. This CDR3 reads CASSQDLAGKTTNEKLFF. CDR3 bases: TGTGCCAGCAGCCAAGATCTGGCAGGGAAGACGACTAATGAAAAACTGTTTTTT.

The chain uses TRBV12-5 and TRBJ2-5; 8 nucleotides agree with TRBD1. CDR1 and CDR2 from the germline V gene are LGHNT and FRNRAP. The length of the CDR3 is 18 residues. After removal of 0 bases from V and 2 bases from J, the junction contained 11 bases not matched to a gene. CDR3 residues: CASGLVVSDRVVQETQYF. As DNA, the CDR3 is TGTGCTAGTGGTTTGGTAGTTTCGGACAGGGTCGTGCAAGAGACCCAGTACTTC.

The rearrangement uses TRBV5-1 and TRBJ2-1, with TRBD1 matching 7 bases. Germline values: CDR1 SGHRS, CDR2 YFSETQ. Trimming took 0 bases from V and 4 from J; bases not matched to a gene: 4. This CDR3 has 15 amino acids. The CDR3 is CASSLGQGRYNEQFF. DNA for the CDR3: TGCGCCAGCAGCTTGGGACAGGGTCGGTACAATGAGCAGTTCTTC. Variable domain in full (rest from reference TRBV5-1 and TRBJ2-1): KAGVTQTPRYLIKTRGQQVTLSCSPISGHRSVSWYQQTPGQGLQFLFEYFSETQRNKGNFPGRFSGRQFSNSRSEMNVSTLELGDSALYLCASSLGQGRYNEQFFGPGTRLTVL.

This chain joins TRBV7-3 and TRBJ2-7; D remains ambiguous. CDR3 size: 15 residues. The V and J ends lost 1 base and 3 bases respectively, with 13 bases between them. From germline, CDR1 is SGHTA and CDR2 FQGTGA. CDR3 residues: CASSLREGSYYEQYF. The CDR3 nucleotides are TGTGCCAGCAGCTTAAGGGAAGGGTCTTACTACGAGCAGTACTTC.

The rearrangement links TRBV11-1 to TRBJ2-5; TRBD1 might be the D (7 bases). The CDR3 consists of 13 residues. Trimming cost V 2 bases and J 6 bases, with 10 bases left between them. Germline V gene data show CDR1 as SGHAT and CDR2 as FQDESV (reference sequence). CDR3 sequence: CASSLSGGKTQYF. The CDR3 bases are TGTGCCAGCAGCTTATCAGGGGGGAAGACCCAGTACTTC.

This clone was found once. The rearrangement links TRBV12-3 or TRBV12-4 to TRBJ2-7, with 10 bases fitting TRBD2. Germline trimming cut 8 bases from V and 6 bases from J; bases unmatched to any gene: 7. The length of the CDR3 is 13 residues. The CDR3 loop is CASLSSGSSEQYF. CDR3 DNA: TGTGCCAGCCTCTCTAGCGGGAGCTCCGAGCAGTACTTC.

The V call is TRBV6-6, the J call TRBJ2-7, with TRBD1 identical over 10 bases. The CDR3 consists of 14 residues. CDR1 is MNHNY and CDR2 is SVGAGI in the germline V gene (reference sequence). V was clipped by 6 bases and J by 2 bases; unmatched bases: 4. The DNA for the CDR3 is TGTGCCAGCAGCGGACAGGGGGGGACCTACGAGCAGTACTTC. Translated, it gives CASSGQGGTYEQYF.

The V gene is TRBV11-2, the J gene TRBJ1-6, with no clear D. The germline V gene has CDR1 SGHAT and CDR2 FQNNGV. This CDR3 has 15 amino acids. Trimming stripped 5 bases from V and 10 bases from J, with 18 bases between. This CDR3 reads CASSPFGPIGSPLHF. CDR3 in DNA: TGTGCCAGCAGCCCATTTGGGCCCATCGGGTCACCCCTCCACTTT.